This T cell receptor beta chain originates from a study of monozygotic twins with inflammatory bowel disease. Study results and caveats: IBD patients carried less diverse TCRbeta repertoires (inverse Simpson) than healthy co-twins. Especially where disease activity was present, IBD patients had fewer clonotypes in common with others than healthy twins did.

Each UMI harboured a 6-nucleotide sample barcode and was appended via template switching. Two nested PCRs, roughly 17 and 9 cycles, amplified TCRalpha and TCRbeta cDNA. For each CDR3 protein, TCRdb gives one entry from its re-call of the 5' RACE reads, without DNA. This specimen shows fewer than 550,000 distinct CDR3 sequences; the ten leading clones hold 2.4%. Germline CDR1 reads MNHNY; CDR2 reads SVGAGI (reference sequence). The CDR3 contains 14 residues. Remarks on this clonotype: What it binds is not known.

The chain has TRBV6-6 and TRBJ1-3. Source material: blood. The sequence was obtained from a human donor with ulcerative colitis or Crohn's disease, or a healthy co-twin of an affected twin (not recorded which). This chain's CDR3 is CASSPSTSGNTIYF.